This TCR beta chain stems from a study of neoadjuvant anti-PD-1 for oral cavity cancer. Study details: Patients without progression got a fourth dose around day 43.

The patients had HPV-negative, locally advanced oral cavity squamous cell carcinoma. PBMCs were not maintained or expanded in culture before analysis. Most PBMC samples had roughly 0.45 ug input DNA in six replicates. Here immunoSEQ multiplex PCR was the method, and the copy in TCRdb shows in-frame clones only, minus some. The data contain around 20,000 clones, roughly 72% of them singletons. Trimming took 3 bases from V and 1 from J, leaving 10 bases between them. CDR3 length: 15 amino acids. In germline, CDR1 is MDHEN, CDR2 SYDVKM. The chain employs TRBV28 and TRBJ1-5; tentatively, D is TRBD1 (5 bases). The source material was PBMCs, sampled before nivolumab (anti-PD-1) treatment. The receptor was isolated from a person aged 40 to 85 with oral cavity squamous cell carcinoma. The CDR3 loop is CASSFGGASNQPQHF. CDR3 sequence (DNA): TGTGCCAGCAGTTTCGGTGGGGCCAGCAATCAGCCCCAGCATTTT. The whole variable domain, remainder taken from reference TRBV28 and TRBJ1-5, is DVKVTQSSRYLVKRTGEKVFLECVQDMDHENMFWYRQDPGLGLRLIYFSYDVKMKEKGDIPEGYSVSREKKERFSLILESASTNQTSMYLCASSFGGASNQPQHFGDGTRLSIL.